These 7 T cell receptor beta chains came from one sample sequenced in a study of T cell responses to AZD1222 COVID-19 vaccine. Method: immunoSEQ multiplex PCR; TCRdb's copy keeps in-frame clones and lacks some. Here the sample spans roughly 120,000 clones, more than 90% being singletons. The sequences come from peripheral blood, collected 28 days after the second AZD1222 dose. The receptor set was obtained from an adult who received the AZD1222 COVID-19 vaccine.

The chain employs TRBV4-3 and TRBJ1-2; no clear D. Trimming took 0 bases from V and 4 from J, leaving 9 bases between them. The CDR3 covers 14 residues. The germline V gene has CDR1 LGHNA and CDR2 YSLEER. Here the CDR3 DNA reads TGCGCCAGCAGCCAAGAGGTCCAGGCCTATGGCTACACCTTC. It translates to CASSQEVQAYGYTF.

The chain recombines TRBV7-9 with TRBJ2-7; unclear D gene. Germline lookup yields CDR1 SEHNR and CDR2 FQNEAQ (reference sequence). The CDR3 loop spans 14 amino acids. Trimming cost V 2 bases and J 3 bases, with 11 bases left between them. The CDR3 DNA is TGTGCCAGCAGCTTAAGTATACACCTCTACGAGCAGTACTTC. Amino acid sequence: CASSLSIHLYEQYF.

The gene calls are TRBV12-3 or TRBV12-4 and TRBJ2-7; either TRBD1 or TRBD2 may supply D (5 bases each). Deletions cut 8 bases from V and 0 bases from J, with 11 bases between. The CDR3 is made up of 13 amino acids. CDR3 protein: CASRDASSYEQYF. DNA of the CDR3: TGTGCCAGCCGGGACGCGAGCTCCTACGAGCAGTACTTC.

This rearrangement joins TRBV24-1 to TRBJ2-1; 8 bases fit TRBD2. CDR1 and CDR2 (germline): KGHDR, SFDVKD. This CDR3 region has 15 residues. V was clipped by 0 bases and J by 7 bases; unmatched bases: 4. This CDR3 reads CATSDLPGGANEQFF. The CDR3 nucleotides read TGTGCCACCAGTGATTTGCCCGGGGGGGCAAATGAGCAGTTCTTC.

J is TRBJ2-5 and V is TRBV5-4; 11 nucleotides match TRBD2. The length of the CDR3 is 14 residues. V was pared by 3 bases and J by 5 bases, with 3 bases of the junction left unmatched. CDR1 and CDR2 (germline): SGHNT, YYREEE (reference sequence). CDR3 coding DNA: TGTGCCAGCAGCTCTAGCGGGGGGAGTGAGACCCAGTACTTC. It yields the protein CASSSSGGSETQYF.

The chain combines TRBV4-2 with TRBJ2-7, with a tentative D call TRBD2 (5 bases). This CDR3 has 15 residues. V shed 0 bases and J shed 2 bases, with 11 bases lying between them. The V gene's germline CDR1 is LGHNA and CDR2 YNFKEQ. The CDR3 region has the DNA TGTGCCAGCAGCCAAGATTTGCTAGCCCCCTACGAGCAGTACTTC. Translated: CASSQDLLAPYEQYF.

The CDR3 DNA follows: TGTGCCAGCAGCTCGAACGGGAGAGAGACCCAGTACTTC. Its translation is CASSSNGRETQYF. J is TRBJ2-5 and V is TRBV7-9; D might be TRBD2 (6 bases). The CDR3 totals 13 residues. CDR1 is SEHNR and CDR2 is FQNEAQ in the germline V gene (reference sequence). V was pared by 4 bases and J by 4 bases, with 10 bases between. Full variable domain (missing parts from reference TRBV7-9 and TRBJ2-5): DTGVSQNPRHKITKRGQNVTFRCDPISEHNRLYWYRQTLGQGPEFLTYFQNEAQLEKSRLLSDRFSAERPKGSFSTLEIQRTEQGDSAMYLCASSSNGRETQYFGPGTRLLVL.